The clone carrying this TCR beta chain was counted ten times or more. Its antigen is unknown. The sample is drawn from a study of response to subunit inactivated influenza vaccine. TCRdb reprocessed the RT-PCR reads via MiXCR and lists one record per CDR3 protein. The table includes hundreds of thousands of distinct CDR3 sequences, 9.5% to 15% detected once. The CDR3 spans 15 residues. CDR1 is KGHSH and CDR2 is LQKENI in the germline V gene. V lost 5 bases to trimming and J lost 1 base, with 14 bases between them. Study-level findings and limits: With each seasonal influenza vaccination, the authors suggested, few new T cells are recruited.

The sequenced sample was non-naive T cells sorted from PBMCs, obtained 14 to 15 days before vaccination. This clonotype was sampled from a man in his fifties who received an inactivated influenza vaccine. The V and J genes are TRBV18 and TRBJ1-2; possible D gene TRBD1, 6 bases. The CDR3: CASSTTGLNNYGYTF. DNA of the CDR3: TGTGCCAGCTCAACCACAGGGCTCAATAACTATGGCTACACCTTC.